Below, 10 T cell receptor beta chains from the same sample are listed, as sequenced in a study of T cell clonality in common variable immunodeficiency. These receptors are not linked to any known antigen. Study outcomes and limitations: Common variable immunodeficiency TCR beta sequences reportedly had fewer deletions and N-nucleotide insertions.

The method was immunoSEQ multiplex PCR; TCRdb's version includes in-frame clones alone and lacks a portion of them. Listed for the sample are some 19,000 clones, none seen a single time. The sequenced sample was peripheral blood mononuclear cells. The origin of the receptors is a human donor with common variable immunodeficiency.

This clone has a handful of counts. The read ends 3 residues before the CDR3 terminus; that terminus is restored from the germline J gene. This chain connects TRBV6-2 or TRBV6-3 to TRBJ2-7, with D uncertain. Germline V lookup: CDR1 MNHEY, CDR2 SVGEGT. V dropped 0 bases and J dropped 0 bases, with 12 bases sitting between them. The CDR3 spans 16 residues. The sequenced part of the CDR3 DNA is TGTGCCAGCAGTTACTCGGCCTCCCTCAGCTCCTACGAG. This codes for CASSYSASLSSYE. The entire CDR3 sequence reads CASSYSASLSSYEQYF.

This clone was counted between two and nine times. The read gets to within 3 residues of the CDR3 end, and the germline J gene fills in the rest. V gene TRBV19 combines with J gene TRBJ2-7; 14 bases are shared with TRBD2. The CDR3 extends over 15 amino acids. V was pared by 5 bases and J by 4 bases, with 4 bases of the junction left unmatched. CDR1 and CDR2 (germline): LNHDA, SQIVND (reference sequence). CDR3 loop: CASSRGTSGSYEQYF. The DNA read from the CDR3 is TGTGCCAGTAGTCGTGGGACTAGCGGGAGTTACGAG.

There are a few counts of this clone. Coverage ceases 3 residues before the CDR3 finishes, and the germline J gene fills in the end. This sequence joins TRBV20-1 and TRBJ2-1; 7 bases align to TRBD2. The CDR3 is made up of 15 amino acids. Germline V gives CDR1 DFQATT, CDR2 SNEGSKA (reference sequence). J was trimmed by 0 bases and V by 5 bases; bases with no gene match: 7. CDR3 protein: CSAGKWTSSYNEQFF. Incomplete CDR3 DNA: TGCAGTGCTGGGAAGTGGACTAGCTCCTACAATGAG.

In regard to this clone: The CDR3 end lies 3 residues beyond the end of the read and is filled in from the germline J gene. The genes are TRBV30 and TRBJ2-7; TRBD1 aligns across 7 bases. CDR1 is GTSNPN, CDR2 SVGIG, per germline (reference sequence). V trimming: 8 bases; J trimming: 3 bases; junction bases outside the gene matches: 7. CDR3 size: 12 residues. The CDR3 DNA, read in part, is TGTGCCCGACAAGACAGGGTCTACGAG. Protein: CARQDRVYE. The entire CDR3 reads CARQDRVYEQYF.

This clone was counted only a few times. The CDR3 end is not reached by the read, which stops 3 residues before it; the germline J gene fills it in. The J gene is TRBJ2-2, the V gene TRBV19, with D possibly matching TRBD1 (5 bases). The V gene's germline CDR1 is LNHDA and CDR2 SQIVND (reference sequence). V gave up 7 bases and J gave up 7 bases, with 19 bases separating them. The CDR3 runs to 15 residues. The CDR3 here is CASTQAGRIGGELFF. CDR3 DNA, as far as it was read: TGTGCCAGTACCCAAGCAGGGCGGATCGGCGGGGAG.

Only a few counts were recorded for this clone. Coverage ceases 3 residues before the CDR3 finishes, and the germline J gene fills in the end. The chain joins TRBV19 to TRBJ2-1; 7 bases map to TRBD1. J was trimmed by 8 bases and V by 5 bases; bases with no gene match: 6. There are 13 residues in the CDR3. Germline CDR1 and CDR2: LNHDA and SQIVND (reference sequence). CDR3 protein: CASSQNRGDEQFF. CDR3 bases read: TGTGCCAGTAGTCAAAACAGGGGCGATGAG.

This clone was found many times. The CDR3 end falls 3 residues outside the read, so it is completed with the germline J gene. The rearrangement links TRBV5-1 to TRBJ1-2; 10 nucleotides line up with TRBD1. With 1 base clipped from V and 3 bases from J, the junction kept 3 bases outside the gene matches. There are 15 residues in the CDR3. Germline loops: CDR1 SGHRS, CDR2 YFSETQ. The CDR3 bases that were read are TGCGCCAGCAGCTTGTTTGGGACAGGGGACTATGGC. It yields the protein CASSLFGTGDYG. The CDR3 in its entirety is CASSLFGTGDYGYTF. Drawing the rest from reference TRBV5-1 and TRBJ1-2, the complete variable domain is KAGVTQTPRYLIKTRGQQVTLSCSPISGHRSVSWYQQTPGQGLQFLFEYFSETQRNKGNFPGRFSGRQFSNSRSEMNVSTLELGDSALYLCASSLFGTGDYGYTFGSGTRLTVV.

In this sample, this clone turned up a few times. The read finishes 3 residues shy of the CDR3 end, and the germline J gene is used to complete it. The chain joins TRBV7-9 to TRBJ1-1; D is uncertain. V was clipped by 1 base and J by 1 base, with 7 bases between them. CDR1 is SEHNR, CDR2 FQNEAQ, per germline (reference sequence). The CDR3 totals 14 residues. CDR3 loop: CASSLGGANTEAFF. The covered CDR3 bases are TGTGCCAGCAGCTTAGGAGGTGCGAACACTGAA.

This clone appeared a few times. The sequence runs out 3 residues before the end of the CDR3; the remainder is reconstructed from the germline J gene. The chain couples TRBV7-8 to TRBJ2-3; 7 nucleotides agree with TRBD1. V shed 4 bases, J shed 3 bases, and the junction held 10 bases outside the gene matches. This CDR3 has 16 residues. Germline CDR1 is SGHVS and CDR2 is FQNEAQ. The CDR3 sequence is CASSYTRGRPTDTQYF. The sequenced part of the CDR3 DNA is TGTGCCAGCAGCTACACAAGGGGGCGCCCAACAGATACG. The full variable domain, in which reference TRBV7-8 and TRBJ2-3 provide the parts outside the CDR3, is GAGVSQSPRYKVAKRGQDVALRCDPISGHVSLFWYQQALGQGPEFLTYFQNEAQLDKSGLPSDRFFAERPEGSVSTLKIQRTQQEDSAVYLCASSYTRGRPTDTQYFGPGTRLTVL.

With respect to this clone: The sequence runs out 3 residues before the end of the CDR3; the remainder is reconstructed from the germline J gene. The J gene is TRBJ2-7, the V gene TRBV6-1, with 8 nucleotides matching TRBD1. CDR1 is MNHNS and CDR2 is SASEGT in the germline V gene. The V gene end was trimmed by 4 bases and the J gene end by 4 bases; junction bases not matched to a gene: 6. This CDR3 has 14 residues. The chain's CDR3 is CASSVIGTGYEQYF. Incomplete CDR3 DNA: TGTGCCAGCAGTGTCATCGGGACAGGTTACGAG.